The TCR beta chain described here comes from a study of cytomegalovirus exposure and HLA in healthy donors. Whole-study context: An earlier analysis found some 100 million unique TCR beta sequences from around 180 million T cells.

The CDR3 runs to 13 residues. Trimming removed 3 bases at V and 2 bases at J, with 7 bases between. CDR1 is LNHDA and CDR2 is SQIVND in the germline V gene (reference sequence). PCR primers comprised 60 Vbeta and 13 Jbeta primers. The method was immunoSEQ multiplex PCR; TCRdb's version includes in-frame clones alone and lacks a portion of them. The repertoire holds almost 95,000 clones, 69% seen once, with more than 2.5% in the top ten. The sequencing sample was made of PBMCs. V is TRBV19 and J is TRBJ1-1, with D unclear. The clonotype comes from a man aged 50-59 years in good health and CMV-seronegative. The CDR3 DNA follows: TGTGCCAGTAGTATGGGCCGAAACACTGAAGCTTTCTTT. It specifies CASSMGRNTEAFF.